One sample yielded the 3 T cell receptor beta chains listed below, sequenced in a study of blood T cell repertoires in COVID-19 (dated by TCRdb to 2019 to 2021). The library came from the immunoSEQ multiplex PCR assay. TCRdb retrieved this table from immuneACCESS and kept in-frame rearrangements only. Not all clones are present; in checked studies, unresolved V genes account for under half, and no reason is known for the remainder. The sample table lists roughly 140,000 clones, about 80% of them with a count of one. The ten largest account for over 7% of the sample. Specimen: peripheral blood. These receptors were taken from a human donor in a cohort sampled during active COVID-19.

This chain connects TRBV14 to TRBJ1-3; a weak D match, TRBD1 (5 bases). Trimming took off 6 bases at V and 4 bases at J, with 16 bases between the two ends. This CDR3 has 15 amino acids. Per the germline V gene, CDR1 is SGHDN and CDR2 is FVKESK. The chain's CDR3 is CASSRFQGAGNTIYF. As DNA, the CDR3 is TGTGCCAGCAGTCGATTTCAGGGTGCCGGAAACACCATATATTTT.

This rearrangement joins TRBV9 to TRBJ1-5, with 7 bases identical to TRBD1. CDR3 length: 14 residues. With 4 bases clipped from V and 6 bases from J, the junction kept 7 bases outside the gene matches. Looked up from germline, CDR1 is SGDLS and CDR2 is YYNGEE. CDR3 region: CASSQTGHGQPQHF. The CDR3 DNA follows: TGTGCCAGCAGCCAGACAGGGCATGGTCAGCCCCAGCATTTT.

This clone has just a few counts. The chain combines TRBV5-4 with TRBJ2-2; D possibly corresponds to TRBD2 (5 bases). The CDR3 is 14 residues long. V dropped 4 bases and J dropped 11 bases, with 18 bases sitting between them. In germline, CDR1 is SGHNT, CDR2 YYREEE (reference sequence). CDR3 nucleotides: TGTGCCAGCAGCCGCGTCGGGGAACGGGGAGAGCTGTTTTTT. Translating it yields CASSRVGERGELFF. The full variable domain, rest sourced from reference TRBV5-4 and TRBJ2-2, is ETGVTQSPTHLIKTRGQQVTLRCSSQSGHNTVSWYQQALGQGPQFIFQYYREEENGRGNFPPRFSGLQFPNYSSELNVNALELDDSALYLCASSRVGERGELFFGEGSRLTVL.